The clone carrying this TCR beta chain was seen only a few times. MiXCR, applied by TCRdb to the 5' RACE reads, yields one record per CDR3 protein. The sample consists of 690,000 or so distinct CDR3 sequences, over 5% of them appearing once. This sample is part of a study of identical twins. The sequenced sample was naive T cells sorted from blood. The origin of this receptor is a man in his late teens or twenties in good health.

The CDR3 loop reads CASSASGTITGELFF. The CDR3 nucleotides are TGTGCCAGCAGCGCTAGCGGGACCATCACCGGGGAGCTGTTTTTT. The rearrangement joins TRBV7-6 to TRBJ2-2; TRBD2 aligns across 9 bases. The V gene's germline CDR1 is SGHVS and CDR2 FNYEAQ. With V trimmed by 5 bases and J by 4 bases, 5 bases remained unmatched. The CDR3 is made up of 15 amino acids.